A single sample gave rise to the 18 T cell receptor beta chains below, sequenced in a study of blood T cell repertoires in COVID-19. Clones were read by immunoSEQ multiplex PCR, and TCRdb kept only the in-frame ones, dropping some. The repertoire holds 120,000 to 150,000 clones, with roughly 82% as singletons. Specimen: peripheral blood. The origin of the receptors is a woman between 45 and 60 years old in a cohort sampled during active or convalescent COVID-19.

The sample holds a few counts of this clone. This rearrangement joins TRBV30 to TRBJ1-5; unclear D gene. This CDR3 spans 15 amino acids. Trimming left V 0 bases short and J 1 base short, with 10 bases between. Germline CDR1 and CDR2: GTSNPN and SVGIG (reference sequence). CDR3 residues: CAWSVSGASNQPQHF. CDR3 sequence (DNA): TGTGCCTGGAGTGTATCCGGTGCGAGCAATCAGCCCCAGCATTTT.

The chain couples TRBV10-3 to TRBJ1-2, with D possibly TRBD1 on 6 matching bases. The ends were cut back, 5 bases at V and 2 bases at J, with 15 bases in the middle. There are 15 residues in the CDR3. CDR1 and CDR2 from the germline V gene are ENHRY and SYGVKD. Here the CDR3 reads CAISIQGNGNYGYTF. CDR3 DNA: TGTGCCATCAGTATACAGGGAAACGGAAACTATGGCTACACCTTC.

This clone was observed a handful of times. Other nucleotide sequences in the sample specify the same CDR3. The V gene is TRBV27, the J gene TRBJ2-7, with D possibly TRBD2 on 6 matching bases. The CDR3 extends over 13 amino acids. Germline V gene data show CDR1 as MNHEY and CDR2 as SMNVEV (reference sequence). Trimming shortened V by 3 bases and J by 4 bases, and 10 bases separated the two germline ends. For the CDR3, the DNA is TGTGCCAGCAGTTTGGGACGGGGGTACGAGCAGTACTTC. Translation gives CASSLGRGYEQYF.

J is TRBJ2-1 and V is TRBV9, with D possibly TRBD2 on 6 matching bases. V shed 0 bases and J shed 0 bases, with 13 bases lying between them. Looked up from germline, CDR1 is SGDLS and CDR2 is YYNGEE. The CDR3 totals 17 residues. CDR3 sequence (DNA): TGTGCCAGCAGCGTAGGTGGGGGGATGAGCTCCTACAATGAGCAGTTCTTC. Translating gives CASSVGGGMSSYNEQFF.

The chain carries TRBV6-1 and TRBJ1-1; 9 positions agree with TRBD1. V gave up 3 bases and J gave up 9 bases; unmatched junction bases: 2. CDR3 length: 12 residues. Germline assignment: CDR1 MNHNS and CDR2 SASEGT. The CDR3 DNA is TGTGCCAGCAGTGAGGGACAGGGAAAAGCTTTCTTT. It codes for CASSEGQGKAFF.

The chain joins TRBV7-2 to TRBJ2-7; 7 nucleotides line up with TRBD2. This CDR3 has 16 amino acids. Trimming removed 0 bases from V and 2 bases from J; junction bases left unmatched: 7. Germline-derived CDR1 and CDR2 are SGHTA and FQGNSA. CDR3 sequence (DNA): TGTGCCAGCAGCTTAGCGGGCGGGGGTTCGACCTACGAGCAGTACTTC. Encoded protein: CASSLAGGGSTYEQYF.

This chain uses TRBV29-1 with TRBJ1-2; possibly TRBD1 for D (5 bases). The germline V gene has CDR1 SQVTM and CDR2 ANQGSEA. The CDR3 runs 14 residues. V was pared by 6 bases and J by 3 bases, with 17 bases between. CDR3 region: CSVYGGSRDYGYTF. The CDR3 nucleotides read TGCAGCGTGTACGGGGGTTCCCGGGACTATGGCTACACCTTC.

This clone was recorded a few times. At the DNA level, this CDR3 is encoded by other sequences in the same sample as well. This chain uses TRBV29-1 with TRBJ2-5; possible D gene TRBD2, 6 bases. The CDR3 extends over 11 amino acids. V shed 4 bases and J shed 4 bases, with 7 bases lying between them. CDR1 and CDR2 from the germline V gene are SQVTM and ANQGSEA. CDR3: CSVVGGETQYF. CDR3 in DNA: TGCAGCGTTGTGGGGGGAGAGACCCAGTACTTC.

There are a few counts of this clone. V is TRBV6-5 and J is TRBJ2-1; 12 bases fit TRBD2. With 4 bases clipped from V and 12 bases from J, the junction kept 4 bases outside the gene matches. This CDR3 has 13 residues. Per the germline V gene, CDR1 is MNHEY and CDR2 is SVGAGI. CDR3 sequence: CASSSTSGGMQFF. The CDR3 bases are TGTGCCAGCAGTTCCACTAGCGGGGGGATGCAGTTCTTC.

This chain uses TRBV29-1 with TRBJ1-1; D gene ambiguous. V was clipped by 6 bases and J by 2 bases, with 7 bases between them. Germline lookup yields CDR1 SQVTM and CDR2 ANQGSEA. This CDR3 is built from 11 residues. CDR3 in DNA: TGCAGCGTGGCCGTAAACACTGAAGCTTTCTTT. Its protein product is CSVAVNTEAFF. Supplemented by reference TRBV29-1 and TRBJ1-1, the full variable domain reads SAVISQKPSRDICQRGTSLTIQCQVDSQVTMMFWYRQQPGQSLTLIATANQGSEATYESGFVIDKFPISRPNLTFSTLTVSNMSPEDSSIYLCSVAVNTEAFFGQGTRLTVV.

The chain has TRBV6-5 and TRBJ2-7; no reliable D call. The V end lost 7 bases, the J end lost 2 bases, and 6 bases lay between the germline ends. The CDR3 is 11 amino acids. Germline loops: CDR1 MNHEY, CDR2 SVGAGI. The CDR3 loop reads CASTSAYEQYF. The CDR3 region has the DNA TGTGCCAGCACATCGGCCTACGAGCAGTACTTC.

V is TRBV29-1 and J is TRBJ1-2; no clear D gene. Germline V lookup: CDR1 SQVTM, CDR2 ANQGSEA. Trimming shortened V by 3 bases and J by 1 base, and 6 bases separated the two germline ends. The CDR3 has 12 amino acids. The CDR3 reads CSVDPSNYGYTF. The DNA for the CDR3 is TGCAGCGTTGATCCGAGTAACTATGGCTACACCTTC.

V and J are TRBV13 and TRBJ2-7, with 7 nucleotides matching TRBD1. The V gene's germline CDR1 is PRHDT and CDR2 FYEKMQ (reference sequence). V shed 3 bases and J 1 base; nucleotides not matched to a gene: 3. The CDR3 extends over 14 amino acids. The CDR3 region has the DNA TGTGCCAGCAGCTTTGGGGGACAGTCCTACGAGCAGTACTTC. It is translated as CASSFGGQSYEQYF.

This chain connects TRBV6-5 to TRBJ1-3; D is unresolved. Trimming took off 0 bases at V and 4 bases at J, with 10 bases between the two ends. This CDR3 spans 15 amino acids. Germline CDR1 MNHEY, CDR2 SVGAGI. CDR3 in DNA: TGTGCCAGCAGTTACTCGTTTGGTCGGGGAAACACCATATATTTT. It yields the protein CASSYSFGRGNTIYF.

This rearrangement joins TRBV9 to TRBJ2-7; a weak D match, TRBD1 (6 bases). Germline CDR1 SGDLS, CDR2 YYNGEE. The V gene lost 0 bases and the J gene lost 4 bases, with 11 bases spanning the gap. The CDR3 runs 14 residues. DNA for the CDR3: TGTGCCAGCAGCGTAGGCCGACAGGCATACGAGCAGTACTTC. Translation gives CASSVGRQAYEQYF.

The chain combines TRBV19 with TRBJ1-3; D may be TRBD1 (6 bases). There are 18 residues in the CDR3. Germline loops: CDR1 LNHDA, CDR2 SQIVND (reference sequence). V lost 5 bases to trimming and J lost 0 bases, with 20 bases between them. The CDR3 DNA reads TGTGCCAGTAGTCCGAAGGGGGAGGGCACCCACTCTGGAAACACCATATATTTT. Translation gives CASSPKGEGTHSGNTIYF.

This clone has only one observation. The chain couples TRBV24-1 to TRBJ2-3; D might be TRBD1 (6 bases). V was trimmed by 4 bases and J by 1 base, leaving 17 bases between them. Germline V gene sequence: CDR1 KGHDR, CDR2 SFDVKD. CDR3 length: 17 residues. The CDR3 region is CATSDPSTGPGTDTQYF. CDR3 in DNA: TGTGCCACCAGTGACCCCTCGACAGGCCCCGGCACAGATACGCAGTATTTT.

This clone was picked up one time. The rearrangement uses TRBV3-1 (or the pseudogene TRBV3-2) and TRBJ1-1; D unclear. The CDR3 runs to 14 residues. Per the germline V gene, CDR1 is LGHDT and CDR2 is YNNKEL (reference sequence). The V end lost 2 bases, the J end lost 3 bases, and 10 bases lay between the germline ends. Here the CDR3 DNA reads TGTGCCAGCAGCCAATGGAGTAGCGACACTGAAGCTTTCTTT. This gives the protein CASSQWSSDTEAFF.